This TCR beta chain emerged from a study of brain metastases from non-small cell lung cancer. In germline, CDR1 is LGHNA, CDR2 YNFKEQ. This CDR3 region has 17 residues. V gave up 4 bases and J gave up 5 bases, with 23 bases separating them. Repertoires were generated with immunoSEQ multiplex PCR, while TCRdb's copy carries only in-frame clones and drops some. The profile covers about 7,800 clones, with around 85% appearing a single time and around 4.1% taken by the ten largest. The sequenced sample consisted of primary lung tumor tissue. This chain connects TRBV4-2 to TRBJ2-5; a possible D gene is TRBD1 (6 bases). The sequence was obtained from a donor older than 35 with non-small cell lung cancer. CDR3 nucleotides: TGTGCCAGCAGCCGCATCTCGGGGCAGGGGATTGCTGAGACCCAGTACTTC. Translating it yields CASSRISGQGIAETQYF.